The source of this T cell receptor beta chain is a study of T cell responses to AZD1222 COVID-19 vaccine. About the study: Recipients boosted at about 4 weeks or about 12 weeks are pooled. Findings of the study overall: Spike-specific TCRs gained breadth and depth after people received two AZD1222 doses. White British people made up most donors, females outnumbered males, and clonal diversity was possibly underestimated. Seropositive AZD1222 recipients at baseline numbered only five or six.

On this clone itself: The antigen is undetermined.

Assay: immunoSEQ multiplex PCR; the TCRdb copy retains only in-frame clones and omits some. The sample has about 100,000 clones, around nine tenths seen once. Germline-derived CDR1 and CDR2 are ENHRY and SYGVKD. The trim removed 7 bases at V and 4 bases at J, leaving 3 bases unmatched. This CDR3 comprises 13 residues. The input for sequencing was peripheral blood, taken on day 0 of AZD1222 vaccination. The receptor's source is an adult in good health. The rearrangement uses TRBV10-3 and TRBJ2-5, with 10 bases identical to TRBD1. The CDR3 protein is CAIKGQGRETQYF. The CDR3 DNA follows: TGTGCCATCAAGGGACAGGGGAGAGAGACCCAGTACTTC.